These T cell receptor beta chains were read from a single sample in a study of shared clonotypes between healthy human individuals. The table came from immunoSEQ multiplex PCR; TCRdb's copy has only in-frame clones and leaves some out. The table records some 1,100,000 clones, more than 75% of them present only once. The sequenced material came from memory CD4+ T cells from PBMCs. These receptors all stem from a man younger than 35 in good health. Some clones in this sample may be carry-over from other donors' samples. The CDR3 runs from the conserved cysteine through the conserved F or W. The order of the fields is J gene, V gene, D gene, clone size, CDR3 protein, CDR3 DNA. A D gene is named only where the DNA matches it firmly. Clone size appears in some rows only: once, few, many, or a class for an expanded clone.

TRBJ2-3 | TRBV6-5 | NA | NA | CASRPLEVSTDTQYF | TGTGCCAGCAGACCGCTAGAGGTTAGCACAGATACGCAGTATTTT
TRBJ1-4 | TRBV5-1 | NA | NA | CASSRRPEGEKLFF | TGCGCCAGCAGCCGCCGGCCCGAGGGGGAAAAACTGTTTTTT
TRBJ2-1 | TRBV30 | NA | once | CAWSDVNEQFF | TGTGCCTGGAGTGATGTCAATGAGCAGTTCTTC
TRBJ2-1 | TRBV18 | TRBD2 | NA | CASSPLPGQTLAGAYNEQFF | TGTGCCAGCTCACCGCTACCGGGACAGACACTAGCGGGAGCCTACAATGAGCAGTTCTTC
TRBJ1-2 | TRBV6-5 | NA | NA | CASSYGQATYGYTF | TGTGCCAGCAGTTACGGCCAGGCTACGTATGGCTACACCTTC
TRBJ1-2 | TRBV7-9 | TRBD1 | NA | CASSSQGRGYTF | TGTGCCAGCAGCTCACAGGGGAGAGGCTACACCTTC
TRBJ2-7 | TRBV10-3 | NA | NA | CAISLEYEQYF | TGTGCCATCAGCCTAGAATACGAGCAGTACTTC
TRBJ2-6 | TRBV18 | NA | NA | CASSGTSESGANVLTF | TGTGCCAGCTCCGGGACATCGGAGTCTGGGGCCAACGTCCTGACTTTC
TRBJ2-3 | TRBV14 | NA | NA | CASSVRGGADTQYF | TGTGCCAGCAGCGTAAGAGGTGGTGCAGATACGCAGTATTTT
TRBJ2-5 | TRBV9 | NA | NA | CASSAPVVETQYF | TGTGCCAGCAGCGCCCCAGTTGTCGAGACCCAGTACTTC
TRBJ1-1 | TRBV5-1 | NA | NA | CASSLELSRMNTEAFF | TGCGCCAGCAGCTTGGAGCTTAGTAGGATGAACACTGAAGCTTTCTTT
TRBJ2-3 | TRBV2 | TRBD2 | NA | CASSERAGDGTDTQYF | TGTGCCAGCAGTGAAAGAGCGGGAGACGGCACAGATACGCAGTATTTT